This TCR beta chain came from a study of cytomegalovirus exposure and HLA in healthy donors. This CDR3 comprises 12 residues. Germline CDR1 reads SGHTA; CDR2 reads FQGNSA. Trimming stripped 9 bases from V and 10 bases from J, with 13 bases between. Both 60 Vbeta primers and 13 Jbeta primers went into the PCR. Profiled with immunoSEQ multiplex PCR; TCRdb holds only in-frame clones, not every one. The sample has tens of thousands of clones, about two thirds seen once; the top ten hold 6.9%. Input material: PBMCs. The sequence was collected from a woman aged 45-59 years in good health and CMV-seropositive. The J gene is TRBJ1-6, the V gene TRBV7-2; D is ambiguous. CDR3 region: CASNEGLSPLHF. CDR3 nucleotide sequence: TGTGCCAGTAATGAGGGTTTGTCACCCCTCCACTTT.